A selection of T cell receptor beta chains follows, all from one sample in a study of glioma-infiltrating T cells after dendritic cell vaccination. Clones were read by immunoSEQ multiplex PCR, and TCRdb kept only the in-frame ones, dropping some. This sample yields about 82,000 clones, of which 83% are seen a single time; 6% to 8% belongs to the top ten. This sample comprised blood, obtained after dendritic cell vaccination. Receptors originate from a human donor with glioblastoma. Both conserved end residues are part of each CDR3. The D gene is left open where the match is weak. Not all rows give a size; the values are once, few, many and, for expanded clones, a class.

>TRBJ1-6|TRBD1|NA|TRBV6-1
TGTGCCAGCAGTGGCACAGGGGGCGGGTATAATTCACCCCTCCACTTT
CASSGTGGGYNSPLHF
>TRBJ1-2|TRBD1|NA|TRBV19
TGTGCCAGTAGTTCTTGGGACAGAGAGGAAAGAAATGGCTACACCTTC
CASSSWDREERNGYTF
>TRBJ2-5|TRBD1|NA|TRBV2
TGTGCCAGCAGTGGACAGGGCTGGGAGACCCAGTACTTC
CASSGQGWETQYF
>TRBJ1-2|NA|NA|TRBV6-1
TGTGCCAGCAGTGAAGCGCCCGGGGATGGCTACACCTTC
CASSEAPGDGYTF
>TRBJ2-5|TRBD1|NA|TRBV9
TGTGCCAGCAGCAAACAGGGGGTCCAAGAGACCCAGTACTTC
CASSKQGVQETQYF
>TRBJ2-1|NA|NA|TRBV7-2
TGTGCCAGCAGCCTAAGAACTGTCTACAATGAGCAGTTCTTC
CASSLRTVYNEQFF
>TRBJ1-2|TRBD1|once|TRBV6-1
TGTGCCAGCAGTACCCGGGACAGCAGCTATGGCTACACCTTC
CASSTRDSSYGYTF
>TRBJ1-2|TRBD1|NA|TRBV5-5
TGTGCCAGCAGCGGGGGGACAGGGGAGGCCTATGGCTACACCTTC
CASSGGTGEAYGYTF
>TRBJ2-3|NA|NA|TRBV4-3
TGCGCCAGCAGCCAAGATCGTGTTAGCACAGATACGCAGTATTTT
CASSQDRVSTDTQYF
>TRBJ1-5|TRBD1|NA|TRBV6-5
TGTGCCAGCAGTTGGGGACAGGTGTCTAGCAATCAGCCCCAGCATTTT
CASSWGQVSSNQPQHF
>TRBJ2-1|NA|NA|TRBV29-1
TGCAGCGCACTAGACACAACTCTCTACAATGAGCAGTTCTTC
CSALDTTLYNEQFF
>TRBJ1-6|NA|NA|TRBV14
TGTGCCAGCAGCCAAATCCCCGGGGGACCCCTCCACTTT
CASSQIPGGPLHF
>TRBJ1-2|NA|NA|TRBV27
TGTGCCAAATTCTGGGGCCCGATCTATGGCTACACCTTC
CAKFWGPIYGYTF
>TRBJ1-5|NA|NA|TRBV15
TGTGCCACCAGCACCCCTCAGGGACTAGGTCAGCCCCAGCATTTT
CATSTPQGLGQPQHF
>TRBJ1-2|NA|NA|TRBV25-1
TGTGCCAGCAGTGAATACGGCTATGGCTACACCTTC
CASSEYGYGYTF
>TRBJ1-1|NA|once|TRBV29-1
TGCAGCGCCGGACGTGGGGACATGAACACTGAAGCTTTCTTT
CSAGRGDMNTEAFF